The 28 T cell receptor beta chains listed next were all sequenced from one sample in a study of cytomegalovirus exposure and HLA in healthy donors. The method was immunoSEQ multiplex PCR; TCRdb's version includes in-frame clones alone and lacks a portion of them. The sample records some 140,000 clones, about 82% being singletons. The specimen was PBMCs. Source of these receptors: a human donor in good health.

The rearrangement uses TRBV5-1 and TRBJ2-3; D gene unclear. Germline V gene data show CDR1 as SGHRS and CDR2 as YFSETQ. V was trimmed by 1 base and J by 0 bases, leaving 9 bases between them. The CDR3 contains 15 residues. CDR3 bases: TGCGCCAGCAGCTTGTCTGGTCAGAGCACAGATACGCAGTATTTT. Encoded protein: CASSLSGQSTDTQYF.

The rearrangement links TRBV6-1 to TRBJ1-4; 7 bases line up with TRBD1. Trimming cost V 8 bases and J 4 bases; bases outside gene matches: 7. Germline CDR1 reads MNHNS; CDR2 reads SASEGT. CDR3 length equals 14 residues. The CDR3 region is CASSGGDSNEKLFF. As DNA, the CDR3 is TGTGCCAGCTCCGGCGGGGACAGTAATGAAAAACTGTTTTTT.

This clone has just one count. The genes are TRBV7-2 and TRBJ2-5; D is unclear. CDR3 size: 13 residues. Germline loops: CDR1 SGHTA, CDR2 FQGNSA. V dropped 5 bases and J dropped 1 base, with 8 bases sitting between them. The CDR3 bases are TGTGCCAGCAGCCGGGTCCTCCAAGAGACCCAGTACTTC. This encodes CASSRVLQETQYF.

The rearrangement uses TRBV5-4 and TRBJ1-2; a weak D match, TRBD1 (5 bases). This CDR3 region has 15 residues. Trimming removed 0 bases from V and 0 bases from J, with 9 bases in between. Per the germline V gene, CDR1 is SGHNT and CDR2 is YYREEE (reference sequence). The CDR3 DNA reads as TGTGCCAGCAGCTTGGGACAGAATACTAACTATGGCTACACCTTC. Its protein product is CASSLGQNTNYGYTF.

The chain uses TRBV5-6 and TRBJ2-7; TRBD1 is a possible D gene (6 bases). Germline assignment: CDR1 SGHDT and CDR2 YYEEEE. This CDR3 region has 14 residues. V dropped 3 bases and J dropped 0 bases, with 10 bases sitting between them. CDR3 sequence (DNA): TGTGCCAGCAGCTCCAGGGGCAGCTCCTACGAGCAGTACTTC. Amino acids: CASSSRGSSYEQYF. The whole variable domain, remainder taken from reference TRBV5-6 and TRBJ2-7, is DAGVTQSPTHLIKTRGQQVTLRCSPKSGHDTVSWYQQALGQGPQFIFQYYEEEERQRGNFPDRFSGHQFPNYSSELNVNALLLGDSALYLCASSSRGSSYEQYFGPGTRLTVT.

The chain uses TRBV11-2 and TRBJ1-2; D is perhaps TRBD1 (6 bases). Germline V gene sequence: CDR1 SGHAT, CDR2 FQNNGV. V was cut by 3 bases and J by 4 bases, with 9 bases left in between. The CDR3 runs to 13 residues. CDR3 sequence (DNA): TGTGCCAGCAGCTTGGACAGATCCTATGGCTACACCTTC. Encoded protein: CASSLDRSYGYTF.

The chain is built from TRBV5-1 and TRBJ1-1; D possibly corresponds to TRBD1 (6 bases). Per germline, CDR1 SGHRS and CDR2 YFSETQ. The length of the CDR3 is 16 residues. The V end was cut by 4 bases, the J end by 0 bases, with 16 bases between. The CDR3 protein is CASSRDRSLMNTEAFF. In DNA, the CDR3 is TGCGCCAGCAGCCGAGACAGGAGCCTTATGAACACTGAAGCTTTCTTT. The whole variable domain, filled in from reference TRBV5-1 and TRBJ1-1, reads KAGVTQTPRYLIKTRGQQVTLSCSPISGHRSVSWYQQTPGQGLQFLFEYFSETQRNKGNFPGRFSGRQFSNSRSEMNVSTLELGDSALYLCASSRDRSLMNTEAFFGQGTRLTVV.

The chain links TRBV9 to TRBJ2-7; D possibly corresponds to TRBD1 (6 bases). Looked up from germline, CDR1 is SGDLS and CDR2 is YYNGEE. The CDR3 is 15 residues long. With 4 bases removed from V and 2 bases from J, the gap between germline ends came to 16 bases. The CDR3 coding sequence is TGTGCCAGCAGCACAGGGCCCTTTCCAGCCTACGAGCAGTACTTC. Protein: CASSTGPFPAYEQYF.

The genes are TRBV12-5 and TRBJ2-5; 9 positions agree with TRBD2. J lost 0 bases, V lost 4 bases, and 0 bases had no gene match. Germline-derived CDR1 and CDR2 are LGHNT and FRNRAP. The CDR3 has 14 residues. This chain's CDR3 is CASGSSGDQETQYF. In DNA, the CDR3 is TGTGCTAGTGGTTCTAGCGGGGACCAAGAGACCCAGTACTTC.

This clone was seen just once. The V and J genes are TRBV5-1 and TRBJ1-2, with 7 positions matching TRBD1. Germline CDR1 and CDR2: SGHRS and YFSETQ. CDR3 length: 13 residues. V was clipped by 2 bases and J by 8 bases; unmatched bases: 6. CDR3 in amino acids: CASSFEGAYGYTF. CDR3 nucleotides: TGCGCCAGCAGCTTTGAGGGGGCATACGGCTACACCTTC. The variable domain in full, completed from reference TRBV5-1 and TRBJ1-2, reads KAGVTQTPRYLIKTRGQQVTLSCSPISGHRSVSWYQQTPGQGLQFLFEYFSETQRNKGNFPGRFSGRQFSNSRSEMNVSTLELGDSALYLCASSFEGAYGYTFGSGTRLTVV.

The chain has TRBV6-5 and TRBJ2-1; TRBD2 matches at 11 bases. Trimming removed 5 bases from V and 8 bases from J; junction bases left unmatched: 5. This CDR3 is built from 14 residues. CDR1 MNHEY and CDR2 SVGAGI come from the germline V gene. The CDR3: CASSTSGGIHEQFF. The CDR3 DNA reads TGTGCCAGCAGTACTAGCGGGGGTATCCATGAGCAGTTCTTC.

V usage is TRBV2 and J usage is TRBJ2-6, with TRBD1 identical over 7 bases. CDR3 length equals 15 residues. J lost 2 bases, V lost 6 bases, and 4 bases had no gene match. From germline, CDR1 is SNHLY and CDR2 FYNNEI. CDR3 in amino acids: CASRRDSPGANVLTF. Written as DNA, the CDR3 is TGTGCCAGCAGAAGGGACAGCCCTGGGGCCAACGTCCTGACTTTC. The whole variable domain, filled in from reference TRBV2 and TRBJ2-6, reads EPEVTQTPSHQVTQMGQEVILRCVPISNHLYFYWYRQILGQKVEFLVSFYNNEISEKSEIFDDQFSVERPDGSNFTLKIRSTKLEDSAMYFCASRRDSPGANVLTFGAGSRLTVL.

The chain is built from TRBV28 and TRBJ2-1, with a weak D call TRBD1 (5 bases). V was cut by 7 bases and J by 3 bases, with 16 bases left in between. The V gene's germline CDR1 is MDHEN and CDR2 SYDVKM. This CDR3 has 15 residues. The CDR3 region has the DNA TGTGCCAGCATCGGACATGGGTCGAGCTACAATGAGCAGTTCTTC. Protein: CASIGHGSSYNEQFF.

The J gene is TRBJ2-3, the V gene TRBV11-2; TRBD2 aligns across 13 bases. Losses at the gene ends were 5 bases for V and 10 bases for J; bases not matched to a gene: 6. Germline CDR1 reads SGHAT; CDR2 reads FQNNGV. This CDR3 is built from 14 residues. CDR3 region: CASSQGTSGNAQYF. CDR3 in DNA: TGTGCCAGCAGCCAGGGGACTAGCGGGAACGCGCAGTATTTT.

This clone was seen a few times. The CDR3 DNA reads as TGTGCCAGCAGCCCCACGGACACTGAAGCTTTCTTT. It is translated as CASSPTDTEAFF. The rearrangement joins TRBV9 to TRBJ1-1; D ambiguous. V lost 4 bases, J lost 3 bases, and 7 bases lay in between. The germline gives CDR1 SGDLS, CDR2 YYNGEE. The CDR3 is made up of 12 amino acids.

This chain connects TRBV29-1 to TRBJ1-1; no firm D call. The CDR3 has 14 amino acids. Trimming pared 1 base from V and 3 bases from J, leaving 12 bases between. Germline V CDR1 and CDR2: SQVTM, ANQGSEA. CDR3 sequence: CSVEVTGLYTEAFF. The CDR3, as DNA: TGCAGCGTTGAAGTAACGGGGTTATACACTGAAGCTTTCTTT.

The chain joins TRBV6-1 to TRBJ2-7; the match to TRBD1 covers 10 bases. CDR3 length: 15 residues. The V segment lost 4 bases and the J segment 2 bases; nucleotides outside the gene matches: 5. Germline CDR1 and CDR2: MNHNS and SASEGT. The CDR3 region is CASSVEDRGTYEQYF. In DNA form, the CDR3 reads TGTGCCAGCAGTGTCGAGGACAGGGGGACCTACGAGCAGTACTTC.

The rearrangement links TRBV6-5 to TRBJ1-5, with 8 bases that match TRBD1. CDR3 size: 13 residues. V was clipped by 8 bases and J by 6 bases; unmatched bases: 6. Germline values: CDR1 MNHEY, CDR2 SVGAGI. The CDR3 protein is CASRRDRSQPQHF. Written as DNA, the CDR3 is TGTGCCAGCCGCAGGGACAGGAGTCAGCCCCAGCATTTT.

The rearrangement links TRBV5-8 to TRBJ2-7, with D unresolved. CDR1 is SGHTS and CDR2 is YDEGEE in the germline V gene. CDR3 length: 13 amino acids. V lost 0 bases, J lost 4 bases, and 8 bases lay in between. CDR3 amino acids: CASSLGPLYEQYF. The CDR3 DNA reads TGTGCCAGCAGCTTGGGGCCGTTATACGAGCAGTACTTC. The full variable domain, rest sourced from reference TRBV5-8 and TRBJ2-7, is EAGVTQSPTHLIKTRGQQATLRCSPISGHTSVYWYQQALGLGLQFLLWYDEGEERNRGNFPPRFSGRQFPNYSSELNVNALELEDSALYLCASSLGPLYEQYFGPGTRLTVT.

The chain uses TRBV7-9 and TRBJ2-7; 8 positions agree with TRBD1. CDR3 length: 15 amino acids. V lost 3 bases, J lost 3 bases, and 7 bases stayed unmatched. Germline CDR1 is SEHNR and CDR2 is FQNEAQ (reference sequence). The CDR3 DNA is TGTGCCAGCAGCTTGAAGGCAGGGGGCAACTACGAGCAGTACTTC. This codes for CASSLKAGGNYEQYF.

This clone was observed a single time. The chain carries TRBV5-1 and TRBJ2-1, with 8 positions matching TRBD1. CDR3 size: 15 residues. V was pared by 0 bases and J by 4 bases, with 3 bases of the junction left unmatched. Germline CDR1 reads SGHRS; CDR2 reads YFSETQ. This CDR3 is CASSLAGGRYNEQFF. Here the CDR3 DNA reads TGCGCCAGCAGCTTGGCAGGGGGCAGGTACAATGAGCAGTTCTTC.

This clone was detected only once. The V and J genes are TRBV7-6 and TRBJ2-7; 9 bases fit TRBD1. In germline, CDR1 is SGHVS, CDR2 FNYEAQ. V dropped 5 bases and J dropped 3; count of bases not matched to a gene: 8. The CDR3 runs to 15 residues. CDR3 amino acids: CASSRGQGSDYEQYF. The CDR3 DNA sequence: TGTGCCAGCAGCCGTGGACAGGGGTCAGACTACGAGCAGTACTTC.

The CDR3 DNA sequence: TGCGCCAGCAGTGTGGCAGGGCCCACAGATACGCAGTATTTT. Translation gives CASSVAGPTDTQYF. V gene TRBV10-1 combines with J gene TRBJ2-3, with a weak D call TRBD1 (5 bases). The V gene lost 4 bases and the J gene lost 2 bases, with 10 bases spanning the gap. This CDR3 has 14 residues. Germline lookup yields CDR1 WNHNN and CDR2 SYGVQD (reference sequence).

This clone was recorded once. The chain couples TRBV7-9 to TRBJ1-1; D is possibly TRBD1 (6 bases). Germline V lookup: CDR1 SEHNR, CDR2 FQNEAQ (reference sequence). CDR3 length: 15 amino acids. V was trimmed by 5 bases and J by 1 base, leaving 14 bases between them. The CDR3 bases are TGTGCCAGCAGCCGAGGATTGGGGGCGAACACTGAAGCTTTCTTT. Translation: CASSRGLGANTEAFF.

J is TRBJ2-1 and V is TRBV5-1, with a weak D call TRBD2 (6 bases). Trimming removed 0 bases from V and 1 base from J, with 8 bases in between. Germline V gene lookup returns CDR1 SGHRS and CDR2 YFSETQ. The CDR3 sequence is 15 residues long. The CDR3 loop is CASSLDGTSYNEQFF. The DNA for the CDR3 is TGCGCCAGCAGCTTGGACGGGACTTCCTACAATGAGCAGTTCTTC.

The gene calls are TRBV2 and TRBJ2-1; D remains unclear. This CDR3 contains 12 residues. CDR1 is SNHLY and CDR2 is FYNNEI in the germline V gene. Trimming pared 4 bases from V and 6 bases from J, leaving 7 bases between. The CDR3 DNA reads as TGTGCCAGCAGTGGGAGTCCCAATGAGCAGTTCTTC. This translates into CASSGSPNEQFF.

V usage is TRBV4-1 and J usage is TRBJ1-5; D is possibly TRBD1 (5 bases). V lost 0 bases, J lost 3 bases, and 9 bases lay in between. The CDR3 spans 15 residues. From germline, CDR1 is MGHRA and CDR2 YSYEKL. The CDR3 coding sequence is TGCGCCAGCAGCCAAGAGGAGGGACTCAATCAGCCCCAGCATTTT. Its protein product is CASSQEEGLNQPQHF.

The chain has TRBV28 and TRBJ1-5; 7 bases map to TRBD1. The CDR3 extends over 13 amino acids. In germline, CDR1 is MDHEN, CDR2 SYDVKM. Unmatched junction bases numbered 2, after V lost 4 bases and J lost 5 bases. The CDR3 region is CASSSTGDQPQHF. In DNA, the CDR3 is TGTGCCAGCAGTTCCACAGGGGATCAGCCCCAGCATTTT.